One sample yielded the 9 T cell receptor beta chains listed below, sequenced in a study of blood T cells in healthy people across ages. Through a sample-barcoded 5' primer and a J-beta primer mix, a second PCR was run for about 7 to 12 cycles. In TCRdb, the 5' RACE reads were re-called with MiXCR into one record per CDR3 protein. This table holds about 1,400,000 distinct CDR3 sequences, around 59% found once. Sequencing was done on a sample of blood. The receptors stem from a man younger than 35 in good health.

This clonotype was detected only a few times. The chain is built from TRBV4-1 and TRBJ2-3; D tentatively reads TRBD1 or TRBD2 (6 bases each). CDR3 length: 16 residues. Germline V gives CDR1 MGHRA, CDR2 YSYEKL. The germline V and J ends were trimmed by 4 bases and 9 bases, with 23 bases remaining between them. This CDR3 is CASSRTTGGGGRTQYF. The CDR3 coding sequence is TGCGCCAGCAGCCGCACGACCGGAGGAGGGGGGCGGACGCAGTATTTT.

The chain's CDR3 is CASSEFGKDEQFF. CDR3 sequence (DNA): TGTGCCAGCAGTGAATTCGGCAAAGATGAGCAGTTCTTC. V gene TRBV25-1 combines with J gene TRBJ2-1; D is undetermined. V lost 1 base to trimming and J lost 8 bases, with 9 bases between them. Germline V gene sequence: CDR1 MGHDK, CDR2 SYGVNS. The CDR3 has 13 residues.

This chain connects TRBV6-6 to TRBJ2-3; 7 nucleotides line up with TRBD2. The CDR3 sequence is 16 residues long. V trimming: 6 bases; J trimming: 2 bases; junction bases outside the gene matches: 11. The germline V gene encodes CDR1 MNHNY and CDR2 SVGAGI (reference sequence). CDR3 in amino acids: CASRHVPGLHTDTQYF. CDR3 coding DNA: TGTGCCAGCAGACACGTGCCGGGACTACACACAGATACGCAGTATTTT.

This clonotype was recorded a few times. The CDR3 nucleotides are TGCGCCAGCAGCCAGCATGGACAGGGCCCAACTAATGAAAAACTGTTTTTT. Residues: CASSQHGQGPTNEKLFF. This chain uses TRBV4-1 with TRBJ1-4; TRBD1 matches 8 bases. Trimming removed 3 bases from V and 0 bases from J; junction bases left unmatched: 6. The germline V gene encodes CDR1 MGHRA and CDR2 YSYEKL. The CDR3 totals 17 residues.

This clonotype was seen a few times. V is TRBV2 and J is TRBJ2-1, with TRBD2 identical over 7 bases. Germline V lookup: CDR1 SNHLY, CDR2 FYNNEI. V dropped 2 bases and J dropped 0; count of bases not matched to a gene: 4. The CDR3 has 16 residues. In nucleotides, the CDR3 is TGTGCCAGCAGTGAAAGGGAGGGAAGCTCCTACAATGAGCAGTTCTTC. Protein sequence: CASSEREGSSYNEQFF.

The chain uses TRBV4-3 and TRBJ2-2; TRBD2 matches at 10 bases. The junction had 6 bases not matched to a gene; V was cut back by 3 bases and J by 2 bases. Germline values: CDR1 LGHNA, CDR2 YSLEER. This CDR3 is built from 17 residues. The CDR3 DNA follows: TGCGCCAGCAGCCAGGCCGGACTAGCGGTAAACACCGGGGAGCTGTTTTTT. Protein sequence: CASSQAGLAVNTGELFF.

V is TRBV12-3 or TRBV12-4 and J is TRBJ2-5; 7 bases align to TRBD2. V was clipped by 3 bases and J by 4 bases; unmatched bases: 8. The CDR3 has 15 amino acids. The CDR3 spells CASSFLGSGGETQYF. CDR3 nucleotide sequence: TGTGCCAGCAGTTTTCTAGGGTCGGGGGGAGAGACCCAGTACTTC.

The chain couples TRBV20-1 to TRBJ1-2; tentative D call: TRBD1 (6 bases). The CDR3 runs 16 residues. Germline assignment: CDR1 DFQATT and CDR2 SNEGSKA (reference sequence). CDR3 nucleotides: TGCAGCCCGGGATGTTTCAGGGGCTTAGCTAACTATGGCTACACCTTC. This gives the protein CSPGCFRGLANYGYTF.

This chain uses TRBV20-1 with TRBJ1-2; tentative D call: TRBD1 (5 bases). The CDR3 length is 14 residues. Germline V gene lookup returns CDR1 DFQATT and CDR2 SNEGSKA (reference sequence). V lost 6 bases and J lost 3, with 17 bases in between. The CDR3 sequence is CSAPRASGDYGYTF. CDR3 nucleotide sequence: TGCAGTGCACCCCGGGCCTCGGGGGACTATGGCTACACCTTC.